Detailed here is one T cell receptor beta chain. What it recognizes is unknown. TCRdb reprocessed the 5' RACE reads with MiXCR, giving one entry per CDR3 protein. The table has a few hundred thousand distinct CDR3 sequences, roughly 9.5% seen once. The source of the sample is a study of identical twins. V shed 8 bases, J shed 7 bases, and the junction held 23 bases outside the gene matches. This CDR3 spans 17 amino acids. CDR1 DFQATT and CDR2 SNEGSKA come from the germline V gene (reference sequence). Overall study findings and caveats: The study found that models underestimated out-of-frame TCR alpha sharing in monozygotic twins. Those out-of-frame alpha sequences shared by twins showed an excess of low generation probability.

These data were likewise used in another study, on yellow fever vaccine responses in identical twins.

This chain uses TRBV20-1 with TRBJ2-1, with TRBD2 matching over 7 bases. The origin of this receptor is a woman aged 18-30 years in good health. The source material was PBMCs. This CDR3 reads CSPLAASGINVFNEQFF. DNA for the CDR3: TGCAGTCCCTTGGCTGCTAGCGGTATAAACGTTTTTAATGAGCAGTTCTTC.